Shown below are 21 T cell receptor beta chains from a single sample sequenced in a study of neurological immune-mediated disorders. A single record per CDR3 protein comes from TCRdb applying MiXCR to the 5' RACE reads. Seen here are tens of thousands of distinct CDR3 sequences, 2% to 2.5% observed once, and the top ten hold 2.4%. Sequencing was performed on PBMCs. The source is a man in his forties or fifties with multiple sclerosis.

This clonotype was observed at least ten times. The chain combines TRBV5-1 with TRBJ2-7; D call uncertain. This CDR3 spans 12 amino acids. V lost 4 bases, J lost 6 bases, and 11 bases lay in between. The germline V gene encodes CDR1 SGHRS and CDR2 YFSETQ. This chain's CDR3 is CASSLRPSEQYF. The CDR3 DNA is TGCGCCAGCAGCCTCCGTCCTTCCGAGCAGTACTTC.

This clonotype was observed many times. The V and J genes are TRBV10-3 and TRBJ2-3; a possible D gene is TRBD2 (7 bases). Germline V gene lookup returns CDR1 ENHRY and CDR2 SYGVKD. The CDR3 loop spans 15 amino acids. Trimming removed 10 bases from V and 2 bases from J, with 19 bases in between. As DNA, the CDR3 is TGTGCCACCCATTTGAGGGGGGGGTTCACAGATACGCAGTATTTT. Translation gives CATHLRGGFTDTQYF.

This clonotype was seen ten or more times. This chain links TRBV2 with TRBJ2-7; 7 bases map to TRBD1. Germline V lookup: CDR1 SNHLY, CDR2 FYNNEI. The CDR3 is 15 amino acids. Losses at the gene ends were 3 bases for V and 0 bases for J; bases not matched to a gene: 5. This CDR3 is CASSDRGQGSYEQYF. The CDR3 DNA follows: TGTGCCAGCAGTGATAGGGGGCAGGGCTCCTACGAGCAGTACTTC.

This clonotype came up many times. This chain connects TRBV6-5 to TRBJ1-4; D is possibly TRBD1 (5 bases). V lost 6 bases to trimming and J lost 6 bases, with 8 bases between them. Germline V gene lookup returns CDR1 MNHEY and CDR2 SVGAGI. CDR3 length: 12 amino acids. The CDR3 here is CASSRGDEKLFF. DNA for the CDR3: TGTGCCAGCAGCCGAGGGGATGAAAAACTGTTTTTT.

This clonotype was observed at least ten times. This rearrangement joins TRBV10-3 to TRBJ2-7, with no clear D. V lost 3 bases and J lost 4, with 10 bases in between. In germline, CDR1 is ENHRY, CDR2 SYGVKD. The CDR3 totals 13 residues. This CDR3 is CAISDSQTYEQYF. CDR3 nucleotide sequence: TGTGCCATCAGTGATAGTCAGACTTACGAGCAGTACTTC.

This clonotype has ten or more counts. J is TRBJ2-7 and V is TRBV18, with D hard to call. Trimming removed 2 bases at V and 6 bases at J, with 8 bases between. The CDR3 extends over 12 amino acids. Germline V lookup: CDR1 KGHSH, CDR2 LQKENI. CDR3 bases: TGTGCCAGCTCACCAGTAGGGCCCGAGCAGTACTTC. This encodes CASSPVGPEQYF.

In its sample, this clonotype was seen many times. CDR3 protein: CASSLAGWETTNEKLFF. CDR3 nucleotides: TGTGCCAGCAGTTTAGCAGGTTGGGAGACAACTAATGAAAAACTGTTTTTT. This chain joins TRBV12-3 or TRBV12-4 and TRBJ1-4; the D is unclear. With 0 bases removed from V and 0 bases from J, the gap between germline ends came to 11 bases. The CDR3 contains 17 residues.

This clonotype was seen many times. The V and J genes are TRBV12-3 or TRBV12-4 and TRBJ2-3; 9 bases are a match to TRBD1. V lost 7 bases to trimming and J lost 2 bases; unmatched junction nucleotides: 4. There are 14 residues in the CDR3. CDR3 DNA: TGTGCCAGCACGTGGGACAGGGACACAGATACGCAGTATTTT. Its translation: CASTWDRDTDTQYF.

This clonotype was counted ten times or more. The chain recombines TRBV20-1 with TRBJ2-7, with TRBD1 matching over 9 bases. Germline assignment: CDR1 DFQATT and CDR2 SNEGSKA (reference sequence). V dropped 0 bases and J dropped 5; count of bases not matched to a gene: 8. CDR3 length equals 15 residues. This CDR3 is CSAREIPGQGHEQYF. CDR3 DNA: TGCAGTGCTAGAGAGATCCCGGGACAGGGCCACGAGCAGTACTTC.

This clonotype was recorded at least ten times. J is TRBJ2-2 and V is TRBV20-1, with 11 bases lining up with TRBD2. V was clipped by 5 bases and J by 5 bases; unmatched bases: 4. The germline CDR1 and CDR2 sequences are DFQATT and SNEGSKA (reference sequence). This CDR3 region has 14 residues. CDR3 sequence (DNA): TGCAGTGCTCCGTTAGCGGGAGGGACCGGGGAGCTGTTTTTT. Protein: CSAPLAGGTGELFF.

This clonotype was seen many times. The gene calls are TRBV6-5 and TRBJ2-7; 7 positions agree with TRBD1. J lost 3 bases, V lost 0 bases, and 2 bases had no gene match. This CDR3 region has 14 residues. In germline, CDR1 is MNHEY, CDR2 SVGAGI. The CDR3 DNA reads as TGTGCCAGCAGTTACTCGGGACAGCTCTACGAGCAGTACTTC. Residues: CASSYSGQLYEQYF.

This clonotype showed up many times. This chain joins TRBV12-3 or TRBV12-4 and TRBJ1-2; D not certain. This CDR3 spans 11 amino acids. With 3 bases removed from V and 5 bases from J, the gap between germline ends came to 4 bases. CDR3 nucleotides: TGTGCCAGCAGTTTGGAATATGGCTACACCTTC. Its translation: CASSLEYGYTF.

This clonotype was observed at least ten times. The chain is built from TRBV7-9 and TRBJ2-5; D is undetermined. The CDR3 loop spans 14 amino acids. Trimming shortened V by 3 bases and J by 1 base, and 9 bases separated the two germline ends. Germline loops: CDR1 SEHNR, CDR2 FQNEAQ (reference sequence). Here the CDR3 reads CASSFEELQETQYF. CDR3 nucleotide sequence: TGTGCCAGCAGCTTCGAAGAGCTCCAAGAGACCCAGTACTTC.

In its sample, this clonotype was seen many times. The chain joins TRBV5-1 to TRBJ2-3, with D perhaps matching TRBD1 (6 bases). This CDR3 contains 15 residues. Germline assignment: CDR1 SGHRS and CDR2 YFSETQ. Deletions cut 1 base from V and 3 bases from J, with 12 bases between. The CDR3 nucleotides read TGCGCCAGCAGCTTGTCACAGGGTATGACAGATACGCAGTATTTT. This codes for CASSLSQGMTDTQYF.

This clonotype was counted at least ten times. This chain connects TRBV12-3 or TRBV12-4 to TRBJ1-2; D remains unclear. Trimming pared 5 bases from V and 7 bases from J, leaving 14 bases between. CDR3 length equals 13 residues. CDR3: CASSPGISFGYTF. Written as DNA, the CDR3 is TGTGCCAGCAGTCCCGGGATATCTTTTGGCTACACCTTC.

This clonotype has a count of ten or more. This chain connects TRBV27 to TRBJ1-2; D remains unclear. The CDR3 loop spans 14 amino acids. Between the trimmed V and J ends, which lost 0 bases and 4 bases, there was a span of 9 bases. Germline V gene lookup returns CDR1 MNHEY and CDR2 SMNVEV (reference sequence). The CDR3 bases are TGTGCCAGCAGTTTATCGGGCAGTTTCTATGGCTACACCTTC. Translating it yields CASSLSGSFYGYTF.

This clonotype was seen at least ten times. The chain combines TRBV6-5 with TRBJ1-1, with TRBD1 as a possible D gene (5 bases). Trimming took off 10 bases at V and 11 bases at J, with 26 bases between the two ends. Per germline, CDR1 MNHEY and CDR2 SVGAGI. The CDR3 has 14 amino acids. The CDR3 nucleotides are TGTGCCACCGAAGCGGCCGGGGGAGCTCGTGGGGCTTTCTTT. Amino acid sequence: CATEAAGGARGAFF.

This clonotype was counted many times. This chain uses TRBV12-3 or TRBV12-4 with TRBJ2-3; TRBD2 aligns across 8 bases. The CDR3 consists of 15 residues. Germline trimming cut 7 bases from V and 1 base from J; bases unmatched to any gene: 7. The CDR3 DNA reads as TGTGCCAGCACCGAAGCGGGGGCCCGCACAGATACGCAGTATTTT. The encoded protein is CASTEAGARTDTQYF.

This clonotype was counted at least ten times. V and J are TRBV7-2 and TRBJ2-7; 9 bases agree with TRBD2. The CDR3 contains 14 residues. Trimming took 5 bases from V and 1 from J; bases not matched to a gene: 3. The germline V gene encodes CDR1 SGHTA and CDR2 FQGNSA. CDR3 DNA sequence: TGTGCCAGCAGCAGAGCGGGGGGTTCCTACGAGCAGTACTTC. Protein sequence: CASSRAGGSYEQYF.

This clonotype was seen ten or more times. This chain connects TRBV5-1 to TRBJ1-1; 7 nucleotides match TRBD1. CDR1 is SGHRS and CDR2 is YFSETQ in the germline V gene. CDR3 length: 14 amino acids. J lost 3 bases, V lost 1 base, and 3 bases had no gene match. The CDR3: CASSLTGADTEAFF. The CDR3 DNA reads as TGCGCCAGCAGCTTGACAGGGGCGGACACTGAAGCTTTCTTT.

Ten or more counts support this clonotype. This chain connects TRBV7-9 to TRBJ1-3; D might be TRBD1 (6 bases). This CDR3 has 15 amino acids. The V gene's germline CDR1 is SEHNR and CDR2 FQNEAQ (reference sequence). V shed 2 bases and J shed 4 bases, with 12 bases lying between them. The CDR3 protein is CASSLTGLDGNTIYF. CDR3 DNA sequence: TGTGCCAGCAGCTTAACAGGGTTGGACGGAAACACCATATATTTT.